One sample yielded the 22 T cell receptor beta chains listed below, sequenced in a study of T cells in localized non-small cell lung cancer. The assay was immunoSEQ multiplex PCR, and TCRdb's table has in-frame clones only and misses some. Among about 45,000 clones listed, 81% were seen once. The sequenced sample was peripheral blood mononuclear cells, obtained before any cancer treatment. These TCRs come from a man between 40 and 75 years old with stage III lung adenocarcinoma.

The rearrangement uses TRBV5-1 and TRBJ2-2; 13 bases align to TRBD2. The CDR3 has 15 residues. CDR1 is SGHRS and CDR2 is YFSETQ in the germline V gene. The ends lost 3 bases at V and 4 bases at J; junction bases unmatched: 0. In DNA form, the CDR3 reads TGCGCCAGCAGCTGGACTAGCGGGGGCACCGGGGAGCTGTTTTTT. It is translated as CASSWTSGGTGELFF. The full variable domain, completed using reference TRBV5-1 and TRBJ2-2, is KAGVTQTPRYLIKTRGQQVTLSCSPISGHRSVSWYQQTPGQGLQFLFEYFSETQRNKGNFPGRFSGRQFSNSRSEMNVSTLELGDSALYLCASSWTSGGTGELFFGEGSRLTVL.

This rearrangement joins TRBV20-1 to TRBJ2-5, with D perhaps TRBD1 (6 bases). Germline lookup yields CDR1 DFQATT and CDR2 SNEGSKA (reference sequence). The CDR3 covers 11 residues. DNA of the CDR3: TGCAGCGGACAGAACCAAGAGACCCAGTACTTC. Translation gives CSGQNQETQYF.

The chain combines TRBV5-6 with TRBJ1-2, with 7 positions matching TRBD1. The CDR3 runs to 14 residues. After removal of 4 bases from V and 3 bases from J, the junction contained 6 bases not matched to a gene. Germline V gives CDR1 SGHDT, CDR2 YYEEEE. The CDR3 here is CASSETGPDYGYTF. The CDR3 region has the DNA TGTGCCAGCAGCGAGACAGGGCCCGACTATGGCTACACCTTC.

This clone was seen more than once but under ten times. The chain has TRBV7-8 and TRBJ1-3, with unresolved D. Trimming stripped 1 base from V and 4 bases from J, with 2 bases between. The CDR3 covers 12 residues. The germline gives CDR1 SGHVS, CDR2 FQNEAQ. For the CDR3, the DNA is TGTGCCAGCAGCTTAGGAGGAAACACCATATATTTT. Its translation: CASSLGGNTIYF. Full variable domain (rest looked up from reference TRBV7-8 and TRBJ1-3): GAGVSQSPRYKVAKRGQDVALRCDPISGHVSLFWYQQALGQGPEFLTYFQNEAQLDKSGLPSDRFFAERPEGSVSTLKIQRTQQEDSAVYLCASSLGGNTIYFGEGSWLTVV.

The chain has TRBV5-1 and TRBJ2-3, with a possible D match to TRBD2 (6 bases). Germline values: CDR1 SGHRS, CDR2 YFSETQ. The CDR3 consists of 15 residues. V was trimmed by 0 bases and J by 3 bases, leaving 11 bases between them. In DNA form, the CDR3 reads TGCGCCAGCAGCTTGGTGGGGGAGGTTACAGATACGCAGTATTTT. Amino acid sequence: CASSLVGEVTDTQYF. The entire variable domain, with the rest obtained from reference TRBV5-1 and TRBJ2-3, is as follows: KAGVTQTPRYLIKTRGQQVTLSCSPISGHRSVSWYQQTPGQGLQFLFEYFSETQRNKGNFPGRFSGRQFSNSRSEMNVSTLELGDSALYLCASSLVGEVTDTQYFGPGTRLTVL.

V gene TRBV6-5 combines with J gene TRBJ2-1; D ambiguous. This CDR3 comprises 11 residues. The germline V gene encodes CDR1 MNHEY and CDR2 SVGAGI. Deletions cut 6 bases from V and 5 bases from J, with 5 bases between. CDR3 nucleotides: TGTGCCAGCAGCCCAAACAATGAGCAGTTCTTC. Amino acid sequence: CASSPNNEQFF.

The chain recombines TRBV7-9 with TRBJ2-1; D unresolved. The V gene's germline CDR1 is SEHNR and CDR2 FQNEAQ (reference sequence). The germline V and J ends were trimmed by 10 bases and 4 bases, with 17 bases remaining between them. The CDR3 is 14 amino acids. CDR3 loop: CATSETRYYNEQFF. Written as DNA, the CDR3 is TGTGCCACCTCGGAGACACGGTATTACAATGAGCAGTTCTTC. Full variable domain (rest looked up from reference TRBV7-9 and TRBJ2-1): DTGVSQNPRHKITKRGQNVTFRCDPISEHNRLYWYRQTLGQGPEFLTYFQNEAQLEKSRLLSDRFSAERPKGSFSTLEIQRTEQGDSAMYLCATSETRYYNEQFFGPGTRLTVL.

This clone appeared a single time. This chain joins TRBV6-4 and TRBJ1-1; 9 bases agree with TRBD1. Per the germline V gene, CDR1 is MRHNA and CDR2 is SNTAGT. The CDR3 extends over 14 amino acids. Unmatched junction bases numbered 3, after V lost 6 bases and J lost 1 base. The CDR3 spells CASRGQGKNTEAFF. The CDR3 region has the DNA TGTGCCAGCAGAGGACAGGGGAAGAACACTGAAGCTTTCTTT.

The J gene is TRBJ2-3, the V gene TRBV27; a possible D gene is TRBD2 (5 bases). V gave up 8 bases and J gave up 7 bases, with 13 bases separating them. The CDR3 loop spans 12 amino acids. Germline V gene lookup returns CDR1 MNHEY and CDR2 SMNVEV (reference sequence). The CDR3 DNA sequence: TGTGCCAGCTCCCAACGAGGGAATACGCAGTATTTT. This gives the protein CASSQRGNTQYF.

The chain couples TRBV6-1 to TRBJ1-2, with 9 bases matching TRBD1. The ends lost 0 bases at V and 4 bases at J; junction bases unmatched: 3. The CDR3 length is 15 residues. Germline-derived CDR1 and CDR2 are MNHNS and SASEGT. Here the CDR3 reads CASSEAGQGIYGYTF. The CDR3 DNA reads TGTGCCAGCAGTGAAGCGGGACAGGGAATCTATGGCTACACCTTC.

V and J are TRBV7-6 and TRBJ2-3; the match to TRBD2 covers 7 bases. Germline V gives CDR1 SGHVS, CDR2 FNYEAQ. The CDR3 has 15 amino acids. The V and J ends lost 2 bases and 5 bases, in that order; junction bases with no gene match: 7. In nucleotides, the CDR3 is TGTGCCAGCAGCTTAATAGGCAGCGGGGAAGATACGCAGTATTTT. It is translated as CASSLIGSGEDTQYF.

The chain uses TRBV6-5 and TRBJ1-1; D is unclear. The CDR3 extends over 16 amino acids. CDR1 is MNHEY, CDR2 SVGAGI, per germline. V was clipped by 0 bases and J by 1 base, with 12 bases between them. The CDR3 loop reads CASSYSVVRSNTEAFF. For the CDR3, the DNA is TGTGCCAGCAGTTACTCGGTCGTCCGATCGAACACTGAAGCTTTCTTT.

This clone turned up a few times. This chain joins TRBV5-8 and TRBJ1-1, with unresolved D. Trimming cost V 3 bases and J 3 bases, with 6 bases left between them. Germline CDR1 reads SGHTS; CDR2 reads YDEGEE. The CDR3 spans 12 residues. The CDR3 spells CASSWSYTEAFF. The CDR3, as DNA: TGTGCCAGCAGCTGGAGTTACACTGAAGCTTTCTTT.

The rearrangement links TRBV5-4 to TRBJ2-7, with 9 nucleotides matching TRBD2. The CDR3 totals 15 residues. The germline CDR1 and CDR2 sequences are SGHNT and YYREEE (reference sequence). Germline trimming cut 4 bases from V and 3 bases from J; bases unmatched to any gene: 8. The CDR3 sequence: CASSAVGTSSYEQYF. The CDR3 DNA reads as TGTGCCAGCAGCGCGGTCGGGACTAGCAGCTACGAGCAGTACTTC.

The chain carries TRBV2 and TRBJ2-7; D might be TRBD1 or TRBD2, each matching 5 bases. V lost 5 bases, J lost 7 bases, and 9 bases lay in between. This CDR3 has 11 amino acids. Germline CDR1 reads SNHLY; CDR2 reads FYNNEI. The CDR3 sequence is CASSKGREQYF. The CDR3 bases are TGTGCCAGCAGTAAGGGGAGAGAGCAGTACTTC.

The gene calls are TRBV12-5 and TRBJ2-3; 14 nucleotides match TRBD2. Germline values: CDR1 LGHNT, CDR2 FRNRAP. Trimming took 3 bases from V and 4 from J; bases not matched to a gene: 9. This CDR3 contains 18 residues. The CDR3 region has the DNA TGTGCTAGTGGTTTAAACGGACTAGCGGGGGGTGTCCCAGATACGCAGTATTTT. Translating gives CASGLNGLAGGVPDTQYF.

This chain links TRBV5-4 with TRBJ2-1, with TRBD2 matching 8 bases. With 0 bases clipped from V and 4 bases from J, the junction kept 6 bases outside the gene matches. The CDR3 runs to 16 residues. CDR1 SGHNT and CDR2 YYREEE come from the germline V gene (reference sequence). DNA of the CDR3: TGTGCCAGCAGCTTGGGCGGGGCTAGCGGGTACAATGAGCAGTTCTTC. It encodes CASSLGGASGYNEQFF.

This clone appeared a few times. This chain joins TRBV2 and TRBJ1-6; weak D call: TRBD1 (6 bases). The ends were cut back, 10 bases at V and 10 bases at J, with 23 bases in the middle. Per germline, CDR1 SNHLY and CDR2 FYNNEI. This CDR3 is 15 amino acids long. The chain's CDR3 is CATQGGGVASSPLHF. The CDR3 DNA is TGTGCCACCCAAGGGGGAGGCGTGGCGTCGTCACCCCTCCACTTT.

This chain joins TRBV6-4 and TRBJ1-6; maybe TRBD1 (6 bases). Deletions cut 6 bases from V and 10 bases from J, with 13 bases between. Per germline, CDR1 MRHNA and CDR2 SNTAGT. The CDR3 loop spans 13 amino acids. Written as DNA, the CDR3 is TGTGCCAGCAGCGCCACAGGGAAATCACCCCTCCACTTT. Translating gives CASSATGKSPLHF.

The chain links TRBV7-2 to TRBJ2-1, with D uncertain. The length of the CDR3 is 17 residues. Germline lookup yields CDR1 SGHTA and CDR2 FQGNSA. V was trimmed by 1 base and J by 4 bases, leaving 17 bases between them. The DNA for the CDR3 is TGTGCCAGCAGCTTAGAATCGTGGCGGAAGTCGTACAATGAGCAGTTCTTC. Encoded protein: CASSLESWRKSYNEQFF.

The chain carries TRBV5-6 and TRBJ2-3; no definite D call. Germline V gene sequence: CDR1 SGHDT, CDR2 YYEEEE. CDR3 length: 13 residues. Trimming cost V 1 base and J 2 bases, with 5 bases left between them. In DNA form, the CDR3 reads TGTGCCAGCAGCTTGTCCTACACAGATACGCAGTATTTT. It codes for CASSLSYTDTQYF.

The gene calls are TRBV5-4 and TRBJ1-1; 8 nucleotides line up with TRBD1. The CDR3 spans 15 residues. From germline, CDR1 is SGHNT and CDR2 YYREEE (reference sequence). The V and J ends lost 1 base and 2 bases, in that order; junction bases with no gene match: 4. As DNA, the CDR3 is TGTGCCAGCAGCTTGATGACAGGGGATAACACTGAAGCTTTCTTT. As protein: CASSLMTGDNTEAFF.